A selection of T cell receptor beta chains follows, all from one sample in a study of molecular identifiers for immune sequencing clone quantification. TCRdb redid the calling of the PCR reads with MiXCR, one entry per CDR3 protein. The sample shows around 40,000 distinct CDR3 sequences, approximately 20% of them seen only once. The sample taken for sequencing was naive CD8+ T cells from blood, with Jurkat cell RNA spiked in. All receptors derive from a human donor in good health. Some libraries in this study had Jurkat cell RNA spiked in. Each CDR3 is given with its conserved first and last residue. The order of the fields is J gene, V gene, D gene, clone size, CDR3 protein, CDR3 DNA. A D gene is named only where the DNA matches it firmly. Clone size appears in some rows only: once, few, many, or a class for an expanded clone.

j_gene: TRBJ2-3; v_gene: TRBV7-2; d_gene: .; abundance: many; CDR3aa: CASSFPGTSTDTQYF; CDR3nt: TGTGCCAGCAGCTTCCCCGGGACTAGCACAGATACGCAGTATTTT
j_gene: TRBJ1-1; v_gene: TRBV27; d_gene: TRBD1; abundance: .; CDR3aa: CASSIGQERYEAFF; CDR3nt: TGTGCCAGCAGTATTGGACAGGAAAGATATGAAGCTTTCTTT
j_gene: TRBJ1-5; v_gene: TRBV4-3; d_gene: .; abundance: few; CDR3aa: CASSEWGGQPQHF; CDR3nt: TGCGCCAGCAGCGAATGGGGCGGACAGCCCCAGCATTTT
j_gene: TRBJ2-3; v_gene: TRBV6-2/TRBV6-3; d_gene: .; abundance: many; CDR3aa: CASSPLLTDTQYF; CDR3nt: TGTGCCAGCAGTCCACTTTTGACAGATACGCAGTATTTT
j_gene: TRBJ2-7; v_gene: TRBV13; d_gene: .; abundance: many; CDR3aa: CASSLTTGYEQYF; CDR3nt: TGTGCCAGCAGCCTAACTACAGGGTACGAGCAGTACTTC
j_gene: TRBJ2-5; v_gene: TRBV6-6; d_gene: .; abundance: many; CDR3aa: CASSHPGRPLQETQYF; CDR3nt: TGTGCCAGCAGTCATCCGGGGCGACCCTTACAAGAGACCCAGTACTTC
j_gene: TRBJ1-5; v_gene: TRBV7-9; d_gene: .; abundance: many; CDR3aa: CASSPGGSQPQHF; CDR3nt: TGTGCCAGCAGCCCCGGGGGTTCTCAGCCCCAGCATTTT
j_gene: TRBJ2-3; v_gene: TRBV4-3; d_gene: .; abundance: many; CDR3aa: CASSPGALPRTDTQYF; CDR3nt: TGCGCCAGCAGCCCCGGGGCCCTACCGCGCACAGATACGCAGTATTTT
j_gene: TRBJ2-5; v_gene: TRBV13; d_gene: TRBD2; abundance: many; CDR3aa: CASSLGRGTSQETQYF; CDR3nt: TGTGCCAGCAGCTTAGGCCGGGGGACTAGCCAAGAGACCCAGTACTTC
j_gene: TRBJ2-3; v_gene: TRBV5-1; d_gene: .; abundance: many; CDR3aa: CASSGRMGTDTQYF; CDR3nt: TGCGCCAGCAGCGGGAGAATGGGCACAGATACGCAGTATTTT
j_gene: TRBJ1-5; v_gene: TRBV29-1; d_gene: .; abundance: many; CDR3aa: CSVDLRRNQPQHF; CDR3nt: TGCAGCGTTGATTTACGGCGGAATCAGCCCCAGCATTTT
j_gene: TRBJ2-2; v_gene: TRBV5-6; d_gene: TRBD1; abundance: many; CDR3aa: CASSLDLGQLNTGELFF; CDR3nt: TGTGCCAGCAGCTTGGATTTGGGACAGCTGAACACCGGGGAGCTGTTTTTT
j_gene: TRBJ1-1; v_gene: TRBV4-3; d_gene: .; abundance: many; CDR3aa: CASSQDQTTSMNTEAFF; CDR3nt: TGCGCCAGCAGCCAAGACCAAACCACGAGTATGAACACTGAAGCTTTCTTT
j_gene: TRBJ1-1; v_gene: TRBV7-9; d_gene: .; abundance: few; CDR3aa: CASSSIGGQEAFF; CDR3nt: TGTGCCAGCAGCAGCATAGGGGGGCAGGAAGCTTTCTTT
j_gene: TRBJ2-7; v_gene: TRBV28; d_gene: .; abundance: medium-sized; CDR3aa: CASSPLLYEQYF; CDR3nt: TGTGCCAGCAGCCCATTGCTGTACGAGCAGTACTTC
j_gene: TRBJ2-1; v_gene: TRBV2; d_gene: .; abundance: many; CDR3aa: CASTRNPAEQFF; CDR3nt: TGTGCCAGCACCCGCAACCCGGCTGAGCAGTTCTTC
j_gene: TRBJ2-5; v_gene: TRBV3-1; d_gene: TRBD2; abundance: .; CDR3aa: CASSPTSGRASIGETQYF; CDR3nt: TGTGCCAGCAGCCCGACTAGCGGGAGGGCCAGTATAGGAGAGACCCAGTACTTC
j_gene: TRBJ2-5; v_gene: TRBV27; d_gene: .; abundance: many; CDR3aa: CASRPPRQTFYVEGQETQYF; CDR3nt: TGTGCCAGCCGCCCCCCCCGACAGACCTTCTATGTGGAGGGCCAAGAGACCCAGTACTTC
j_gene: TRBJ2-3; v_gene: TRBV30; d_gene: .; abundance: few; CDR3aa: CAWSLAGGKADTQYF; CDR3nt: TGTGCCTGGAGTTTGGCTGGAGGGAAGGCAGATACGCAGTATTTT
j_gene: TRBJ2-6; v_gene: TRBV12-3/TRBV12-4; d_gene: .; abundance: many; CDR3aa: CASSLPGVSGANVLTF; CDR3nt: TGTGCCAGCAGTTTGCCGGGGGTGTCGGGGGCCAACGTCCTGACTTTC
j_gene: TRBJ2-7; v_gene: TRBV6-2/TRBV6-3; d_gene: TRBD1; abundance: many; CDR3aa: CASRLDRAEQYF; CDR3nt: TGTGCCAGCAGATTGGACAGGGCCGAGCAGTACTTC
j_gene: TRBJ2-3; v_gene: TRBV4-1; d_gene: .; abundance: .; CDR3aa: CANSLRGDTQYF; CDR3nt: TGCGCCAACAGCCTTCGTGGAGATACGCAGTATTTT
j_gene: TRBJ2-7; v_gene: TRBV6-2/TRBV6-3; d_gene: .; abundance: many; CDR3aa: CASSYRDRYEQYF; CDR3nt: TGTGCCAGCAGTTACCGGGACCGCTACGAGCAGTACTTC
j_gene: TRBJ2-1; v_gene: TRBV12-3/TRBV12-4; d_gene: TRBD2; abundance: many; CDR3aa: CASSPGTSGGPSYNEQFF; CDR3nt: TGTGCCAGCAGCCCCGGGACTAGCGGGGGGCCTTCCTACAATGAGCAGTTCTTC
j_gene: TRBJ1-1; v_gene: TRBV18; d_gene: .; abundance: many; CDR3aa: CASSQGQEAFF; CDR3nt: TGTGCCAGCTCACAAGGACAGGAAGCTTTCTTT
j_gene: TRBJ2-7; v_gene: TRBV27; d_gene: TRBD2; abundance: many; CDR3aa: CASSAGRGYEQYF; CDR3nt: TGTGCCAGCAGTGCCGGGAGGGGTTACGAGCAGTACTTC
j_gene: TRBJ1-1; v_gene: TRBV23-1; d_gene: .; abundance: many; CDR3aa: CASSHSTYGNTEAFF; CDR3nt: TGCGCCAGCAGTCATTCGACATACGGGAACACTGAAGCTTTCTTT
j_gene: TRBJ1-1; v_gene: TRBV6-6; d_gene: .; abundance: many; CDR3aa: CASSRQPHDTEAFF; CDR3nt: TGTGCCAGCAGCCGACAGCCTCACGACACTGAAGCTTTCTTT
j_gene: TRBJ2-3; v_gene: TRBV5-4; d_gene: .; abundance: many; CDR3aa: CASSLASVASTDTQYF; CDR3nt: TGTGCCAGCAGCTTGGCCTCGGTAGCTTCGACAGATACGCAGTATTTT
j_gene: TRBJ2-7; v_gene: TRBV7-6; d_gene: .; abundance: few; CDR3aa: CASRRQQNYEQYF; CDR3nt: TGTGCCAGCAGAAGACAGCAGAACTACGAGCAGTACTTC
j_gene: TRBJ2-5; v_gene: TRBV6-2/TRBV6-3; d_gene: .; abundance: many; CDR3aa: CASGANRRAVVETQYF; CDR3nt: TGTGCCAGCGGGGCCAACCGCAGGGCTGTTGTCGAGACCCAGTACTTC
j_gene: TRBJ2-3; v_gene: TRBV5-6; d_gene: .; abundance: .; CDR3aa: CASSLAGAVGTDTQYF; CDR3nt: TGTGCCAGCAGCTTGGCCGGGGCGGTCGGCACAGATACGCAGTATTTT
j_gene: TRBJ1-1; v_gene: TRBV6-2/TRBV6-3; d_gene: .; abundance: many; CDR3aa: CASIEKGSWTEAFF; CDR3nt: TGTGCCAGCATTGAAAAGGGGAGCTGGACTGAAGCTTTCTTT
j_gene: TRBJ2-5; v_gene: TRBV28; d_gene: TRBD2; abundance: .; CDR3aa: CAGSSSSGSATQYF; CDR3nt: TGTGCCGGCAGTTCGTCTAGCGGGTCGGCGACCCAGTACTTC
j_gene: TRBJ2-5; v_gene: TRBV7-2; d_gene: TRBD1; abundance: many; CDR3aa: CASSSPATGEYQETQYF; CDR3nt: TGTGCCAGCAGCTCCCCGGCGACAGGGGAGTACCAAGAGACCCAGTACTTC
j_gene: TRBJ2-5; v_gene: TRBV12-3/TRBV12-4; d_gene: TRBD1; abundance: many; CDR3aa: CASSPRTGPSKTQYF; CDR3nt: TGTGCCAGCAGTCCCCGGACAGGGCCTTCAAAGACCCAGTACTTC
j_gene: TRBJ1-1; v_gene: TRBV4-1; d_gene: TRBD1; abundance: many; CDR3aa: CASSPQSPGQGFGGTEAFF; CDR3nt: TGCGCCAGCAGCCCCCAATCTCCGGGACAGGGATTTGGAGGCACTGAAGCTTTCTTT
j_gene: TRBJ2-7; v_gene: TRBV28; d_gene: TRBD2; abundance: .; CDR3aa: CASSSGGDYEQYF; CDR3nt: TGTGCCAGCAGTTCGGGGGGAGACTACGAGCAGTACTTC
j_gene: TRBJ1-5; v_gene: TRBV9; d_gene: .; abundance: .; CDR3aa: CASSVNSNQPQHF; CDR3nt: TGTGCCAGCAGCGTAAATAGCAATCAGCCCCAGCATTTT
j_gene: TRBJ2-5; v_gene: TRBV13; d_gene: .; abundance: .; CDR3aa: CASSPDKGGLALTQHF; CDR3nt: TGTGCCAGCAGCCCGGATAAAGGAGGGCTAGCGTTGACCCAGCACTTC
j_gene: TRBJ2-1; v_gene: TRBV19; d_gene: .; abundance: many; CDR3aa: CASGPGLLWFF; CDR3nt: TGTGCCAGTGGGCCGGGGCTCCTCTGGTTCTTC
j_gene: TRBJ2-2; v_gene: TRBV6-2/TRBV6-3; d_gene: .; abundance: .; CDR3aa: CASTRRTDNTGELFF; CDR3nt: TGTGCCAGCACCCGCCGGACTGATAACACCGGGGAGCTGTTTTTT
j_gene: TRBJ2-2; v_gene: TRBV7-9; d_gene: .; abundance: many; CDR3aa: CASSLGGPNTGELFF; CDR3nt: TGTGCCAGCAGCTTAGGGGGACCGAACACCGGGGAGCTGTTTTTT
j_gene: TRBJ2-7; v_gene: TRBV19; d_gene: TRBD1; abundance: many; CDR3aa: CASSPGQLYEQYF; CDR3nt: TGTGCCAGTAGCCCGGGACAGCTCTACGAGCAGTACTTC
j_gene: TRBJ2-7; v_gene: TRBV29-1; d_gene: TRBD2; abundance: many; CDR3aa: CSVEGLAGSSSYEQYF; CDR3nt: TGCAGCGTTGAGGGACTAGCGGGGTCGAGCTCCTACGAGCAGTACTTC
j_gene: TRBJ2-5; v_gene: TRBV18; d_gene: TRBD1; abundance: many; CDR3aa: CASSHLDRERQETQYF; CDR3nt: TGTGCCAGCTCACACTTGGACAGGGAGAGGCAAGAGACCCAGTACTTC
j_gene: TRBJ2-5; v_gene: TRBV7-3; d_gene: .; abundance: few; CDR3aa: CASSLSGGPGETQYF; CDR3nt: TGTGCCAGCAGCTTATCTGGGGGACCTGGGGAGACCCAGTACTTC
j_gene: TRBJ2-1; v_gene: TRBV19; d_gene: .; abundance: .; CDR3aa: CASSSGSSYNEQFF; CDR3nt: TGTGCCAGTAGTTCCGGGAGCTCCTACAATGAGCAGTTCTTC